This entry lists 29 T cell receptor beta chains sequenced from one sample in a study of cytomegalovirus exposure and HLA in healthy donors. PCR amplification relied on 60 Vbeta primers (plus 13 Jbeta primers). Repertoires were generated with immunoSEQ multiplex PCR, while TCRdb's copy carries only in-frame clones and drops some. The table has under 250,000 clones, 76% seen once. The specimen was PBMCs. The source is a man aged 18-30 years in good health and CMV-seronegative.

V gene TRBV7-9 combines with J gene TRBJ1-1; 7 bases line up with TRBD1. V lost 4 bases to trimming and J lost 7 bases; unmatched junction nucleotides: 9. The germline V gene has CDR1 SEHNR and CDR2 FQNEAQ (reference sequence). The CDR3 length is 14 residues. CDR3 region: CASSSDGQAYEAFF. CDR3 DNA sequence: TGTGCCAGCAGCTCCGACGGACAGGCATATGAAGCTTTCTTT.

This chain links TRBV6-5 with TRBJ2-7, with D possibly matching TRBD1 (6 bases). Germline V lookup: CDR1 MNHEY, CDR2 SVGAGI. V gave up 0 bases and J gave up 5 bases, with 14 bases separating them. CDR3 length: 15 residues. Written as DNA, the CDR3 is TGTGCCAGCAGTTACTCGAAGTCAGGGGTGAACGAGCAGTACTTC. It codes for CASSYSKSGVNEQYF.

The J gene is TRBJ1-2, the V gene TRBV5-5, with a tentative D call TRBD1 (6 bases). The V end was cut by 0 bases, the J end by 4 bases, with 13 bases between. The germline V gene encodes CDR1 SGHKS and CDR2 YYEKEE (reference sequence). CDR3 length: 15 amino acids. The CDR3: CASSLAQQGPYGYTF. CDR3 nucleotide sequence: TGTGCCAGCAGCTTGGCCCAACAGGGACCCTATGGCTACACCTTC.

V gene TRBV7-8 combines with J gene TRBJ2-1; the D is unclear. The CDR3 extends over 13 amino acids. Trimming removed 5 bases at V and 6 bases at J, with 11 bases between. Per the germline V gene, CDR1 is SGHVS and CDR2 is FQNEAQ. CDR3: CASSTSPGNEQFF. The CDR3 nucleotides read TGTGCCAGCAGCACTTCCCCGGGCAATGAGCAGTTCTTC.

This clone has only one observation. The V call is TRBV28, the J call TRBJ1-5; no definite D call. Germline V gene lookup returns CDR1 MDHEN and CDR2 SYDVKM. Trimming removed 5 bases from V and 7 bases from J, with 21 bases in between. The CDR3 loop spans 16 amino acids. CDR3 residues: CASSLIASREEQPQHF. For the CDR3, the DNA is TGTGCCAGCAGTCTTATAGCCTCGAGGGAAGAACAGCCCCAGCATTTT.

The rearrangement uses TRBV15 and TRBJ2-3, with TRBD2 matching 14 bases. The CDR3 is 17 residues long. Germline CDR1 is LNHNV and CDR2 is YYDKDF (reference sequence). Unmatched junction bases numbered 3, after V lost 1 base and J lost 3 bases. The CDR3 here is CATSRGGLAGVTDTQYF. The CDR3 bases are TGTGCCACCAGCAGAGGGGGACTAGCGGGAGTGACAGATACGCAGTATTTT.

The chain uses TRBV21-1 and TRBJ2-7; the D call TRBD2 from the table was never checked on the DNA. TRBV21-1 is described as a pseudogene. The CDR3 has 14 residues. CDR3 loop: CASRVGLAGDEQYF. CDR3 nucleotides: TGTGCCAGCCGGGTGGGACTAGCGGGAGACGAGCAGTACTTC.

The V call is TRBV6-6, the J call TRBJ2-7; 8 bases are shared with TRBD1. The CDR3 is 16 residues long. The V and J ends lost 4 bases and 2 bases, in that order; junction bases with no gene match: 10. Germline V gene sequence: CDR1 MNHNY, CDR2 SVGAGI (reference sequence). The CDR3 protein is CASSCSSMTGAYEQYF. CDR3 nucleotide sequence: TGTGCCAGCAGTTGCTCGAGTATGACAGGGGCCTACGAGCAGTACTTC.

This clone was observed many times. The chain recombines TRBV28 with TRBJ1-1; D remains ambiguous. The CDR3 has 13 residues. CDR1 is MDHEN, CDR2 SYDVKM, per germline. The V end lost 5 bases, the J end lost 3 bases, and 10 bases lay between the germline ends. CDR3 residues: CASSPAGYTEAFF. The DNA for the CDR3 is TGTGCCAGCAGTCCCGCGGGGTACACTGAAGCTTTCTTT.

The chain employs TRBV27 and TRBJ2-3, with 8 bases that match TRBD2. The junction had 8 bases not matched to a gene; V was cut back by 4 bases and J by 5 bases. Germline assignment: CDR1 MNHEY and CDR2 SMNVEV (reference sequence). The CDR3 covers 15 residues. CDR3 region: CASSWMAGGRDTQYF. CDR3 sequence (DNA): TGTGCCAGCAGTTGGATGGCGGGAGGTAGAGATACGCAGTATTTT.

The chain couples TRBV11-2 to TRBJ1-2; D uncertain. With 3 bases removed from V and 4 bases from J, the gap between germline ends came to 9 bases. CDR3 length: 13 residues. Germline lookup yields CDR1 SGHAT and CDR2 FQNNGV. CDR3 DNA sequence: TGTGCCAGCAGCTTCTACCTCCCCTATGGCTACACCTTC. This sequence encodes CASSFYLPYGYTF.

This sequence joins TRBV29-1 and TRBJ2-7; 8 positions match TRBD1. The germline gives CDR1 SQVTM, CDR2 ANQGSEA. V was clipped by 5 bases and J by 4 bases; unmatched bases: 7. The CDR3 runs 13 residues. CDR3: CSVLGQGRYEQYF. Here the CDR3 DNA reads TGCAGCGTTTTAGGACAGGGAAGGTACGAGCAGTACTTC.

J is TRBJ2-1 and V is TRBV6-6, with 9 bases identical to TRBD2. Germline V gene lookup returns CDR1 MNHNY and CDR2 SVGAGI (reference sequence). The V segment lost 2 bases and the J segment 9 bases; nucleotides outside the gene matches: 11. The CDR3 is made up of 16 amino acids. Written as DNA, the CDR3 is TGTGCCAGCAGTTACGGCCTGGCGGGAGGGCCGAGTGAGCAGTTCTTC. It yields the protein CASSYGLAGGPSEQFF.

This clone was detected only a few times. CDR3 coding DNA: TGTGCCAGCAGCTCCCCGGGCAGGGAAGCAGATACGCAGTATTTT. Protein product: CASSSPGREADTQYF. The chain joins TRBV5-6 to TRBJ2-3; weak D call: TRBD1 (5 bases). CDR1 and CDR2 from the germline V gene are SGHDT and YYEEEE. This CDR3 has 15 residues. V was trimmed by 3 bases and J by 4 bases, leaving 15 bases between them.

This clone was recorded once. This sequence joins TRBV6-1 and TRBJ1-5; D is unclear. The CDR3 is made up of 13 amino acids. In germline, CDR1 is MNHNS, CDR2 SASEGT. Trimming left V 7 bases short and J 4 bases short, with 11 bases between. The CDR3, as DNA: TGTGCCAGCAACCGGGTTGAAAATCAGCCCCAGCATTTT. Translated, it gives CASNRVENQPQHF.

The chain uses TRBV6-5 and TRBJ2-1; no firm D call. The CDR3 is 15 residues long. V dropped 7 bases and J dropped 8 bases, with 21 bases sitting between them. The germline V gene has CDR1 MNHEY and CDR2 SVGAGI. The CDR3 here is CASIQPGSPRDEQFF. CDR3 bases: TGTGCCAGCATCCAACCCGGGTCCCCCCGGGATGAGCAGTTCTTC.

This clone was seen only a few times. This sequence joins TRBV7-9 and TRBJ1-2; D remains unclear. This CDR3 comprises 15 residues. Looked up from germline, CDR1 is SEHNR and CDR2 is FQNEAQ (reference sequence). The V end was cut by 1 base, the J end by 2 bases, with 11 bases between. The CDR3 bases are TGTGCCAGCAGCTTAGGGGCACGTAGGAACTATGGCTACACCTTC. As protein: CASSLGARRNYGYTF.

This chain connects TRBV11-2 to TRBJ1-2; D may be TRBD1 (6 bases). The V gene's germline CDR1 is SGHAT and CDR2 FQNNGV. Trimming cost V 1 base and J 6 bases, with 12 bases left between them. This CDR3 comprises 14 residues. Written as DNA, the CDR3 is TGTGCCAGCAGCTTAGTGTTGTCAGGGGATGGCTACACCTTC. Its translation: CASSLVLSGDGYTF.

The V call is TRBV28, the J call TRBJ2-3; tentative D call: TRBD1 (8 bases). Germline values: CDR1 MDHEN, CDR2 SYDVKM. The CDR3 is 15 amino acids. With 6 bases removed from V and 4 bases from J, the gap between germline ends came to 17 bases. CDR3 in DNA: TGTGCCAGCAGACTTACAGGGGGGGTCGCAGATACGCAGTATTTT. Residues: CASRLTGGVADTQYF.

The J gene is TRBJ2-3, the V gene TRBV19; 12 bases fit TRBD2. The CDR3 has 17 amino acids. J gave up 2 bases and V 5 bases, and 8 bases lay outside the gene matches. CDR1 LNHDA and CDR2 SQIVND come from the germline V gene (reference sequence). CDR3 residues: CASSLRTSGTLTDTQYF. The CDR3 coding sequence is TGTGCCAGTAGTCTTCGGACTAGCGGGACGCTCACAGATACGCAGTATTTT.

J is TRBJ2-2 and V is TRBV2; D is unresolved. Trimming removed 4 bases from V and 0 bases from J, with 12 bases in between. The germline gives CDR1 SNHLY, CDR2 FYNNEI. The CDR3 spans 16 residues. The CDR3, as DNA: TGTGCCAGCAGTGTCGGGTCGTCCACGAACACCGGGGAGCTGTTTTTT. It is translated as CASSVGSSTNTGELFF.

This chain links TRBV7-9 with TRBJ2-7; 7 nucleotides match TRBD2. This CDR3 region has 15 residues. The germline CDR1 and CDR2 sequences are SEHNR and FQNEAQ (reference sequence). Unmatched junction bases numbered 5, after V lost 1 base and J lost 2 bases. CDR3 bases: TGTGCCAGCAGCTTAGACGCGGGAGAAACCTACGAGCAGTACTTC. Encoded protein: CASSLDAGETYEQYF.

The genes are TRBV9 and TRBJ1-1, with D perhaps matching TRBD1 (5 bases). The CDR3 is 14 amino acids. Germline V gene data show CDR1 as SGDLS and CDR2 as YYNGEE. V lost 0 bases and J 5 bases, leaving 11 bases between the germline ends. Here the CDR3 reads CASSVGRGKTEAFF. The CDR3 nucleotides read TGTGCCAGCAGCGTAGGAAGGGGAAAGACTGAAGCTTTCTTT.

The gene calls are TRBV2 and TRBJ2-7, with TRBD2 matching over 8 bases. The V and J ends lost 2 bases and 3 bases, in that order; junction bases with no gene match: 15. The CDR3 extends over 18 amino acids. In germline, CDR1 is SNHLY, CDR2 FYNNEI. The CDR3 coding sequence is TGTGCCAGCAGTGAAAGAAACACGGGCGGGGGGTTGGACTACGAGCAGTACTTC. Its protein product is CASSERNTGGGLDYEQYF.

The CDR3 protein is CASSEGVAEADTQYF. In DNA form, the CDR3 reads TGTGCCAGCAGTGAAGGAGTAGCGGAGGCAGATACGCAGTATTTT. The chain recombines TRBV2 with TRBJ2-3; D perhaps matches TRBD2 (6 bases). This CDR3 region has 15 residues. The V end was cut by 1 base, the J end by 4 bases, with 12 bases between. CDR1 and CDR2 from the germline V gene are SNHLY and FYNNEI.

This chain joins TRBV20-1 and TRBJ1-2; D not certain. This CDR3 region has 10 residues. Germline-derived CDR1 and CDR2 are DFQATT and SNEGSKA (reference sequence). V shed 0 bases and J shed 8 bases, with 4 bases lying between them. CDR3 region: CSARDLGYTF. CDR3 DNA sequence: TGCAGTGCTAGAGATCTAGGCTACACCTTC.

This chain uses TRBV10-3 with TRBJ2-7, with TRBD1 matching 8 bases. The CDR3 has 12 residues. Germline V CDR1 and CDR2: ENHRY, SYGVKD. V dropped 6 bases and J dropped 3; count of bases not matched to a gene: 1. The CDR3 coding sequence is TGTGCCATCAGCGGACAGGGCTACGAGCAGTACTTC. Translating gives CAISGQGYEQYF.

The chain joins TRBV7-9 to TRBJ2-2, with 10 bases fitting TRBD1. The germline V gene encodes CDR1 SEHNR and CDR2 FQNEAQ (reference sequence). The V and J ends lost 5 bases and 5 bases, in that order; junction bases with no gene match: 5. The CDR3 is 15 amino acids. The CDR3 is CASSPPGQGTGELFF. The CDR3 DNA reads TGTGCCAGCAGCCCCCCGGGACAGGGGACCGGGGAGCTGTTTTTT.

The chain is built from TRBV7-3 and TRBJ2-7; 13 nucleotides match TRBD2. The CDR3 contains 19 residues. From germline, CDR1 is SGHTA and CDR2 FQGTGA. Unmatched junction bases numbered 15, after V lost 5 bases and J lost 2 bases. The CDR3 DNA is TGTGCCAGCAGCCCGACCGGACTAGCGGGAGACTGGAGAGCCTACGAGCAGTACTTC. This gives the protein CASSPTGLAGDWRAYEQYF.